Below, 14 T cell receptor beta chains from the same sample are listed, as sequenced in a study of blood T cell repertoires in COVID-19. Only in-frame clones appear in the TCRdb table, and some are missing; sequencing was by immunoSEQ multiplex PCR. This table holds approximately 220,000 clones, 80% to 90% found once. Sequenced input: PBMCs or T cells enriched from blood (not recorded which). The receptors were gathered from a woman aged 30 to 39 who had been exposed to COVID-19.

This clone was picked up a small number of times. The J gene is TRBJ1-4, the V gene TRBV27; 7 bases are shared with TRBD1. V gave up 5 bases and J gave up 0 bases; unmatched junction bases: 3. Germline V gene lookup returns CDR1 MNHEY and CDR2 SMNVEV (reference sequence). There are 15 residues in the CDR3. The CDR3 loop is CASSQGTATNEKLFF. The CDR3 DNA follows: TGTGCCAGCAGTCAAGGGACAGCAACTAATGAAAAACTGTTTTTT.

This chain uses TRBV4-2 with TRBJ1-2, with a possible D match to TRBD1 (6 bases). From germline, CDR1 is LGHNA and CDR2 YNFKEQ. The germline V and J ends were trimmed by 1 base and 4 bases, with 16 bases remaining between them. This CDR3 is built from 16 residues. CDR3 in DNA: TGTGCCAGCAGCCAAGGAGGGGAGGGGGTCGGCTATGGCTACACCTTC. Amino acids: CASSQGGEGVGYGYTF.

This chain uses TRBV11-2 with TRBJ2-1, with D possibly being TRBD2 (7 bases). Germline V CDR1 and CDR2: SGHAT, FQNNGV. The CDR3 length is 16 residues. Trimming took 0 bases from V and 7 from J, leaving 16 bases between them. The CDR3 loop is CASSLEGWEGGNEQFF. Here the CDR3 DNA reads TGTGCCAGCAGCTTAGAGGGTTGGGAGGGGGGAAATGAGCAGTTCTTC.

The table lists this clone with a few counts. The CDR3: CAATEGSGYTF. The CDR3 bases are TGTGCCGCGACGGAGGGGTCCGGCTACACCTTC. V gene TRBV10-3 combines with J gene TRBJ1-2; TRBD1 is a possible D gene (5 bases). Deletions cut 11 bases from V and 8 bases from J, with 15 bases between. This CDR3 is built from 11 residues. Looked up from germline, CDR1 is ENHRY and CDR2 is SYGVKD.

CDR3 DNA sequence: TGTGCCACGAGGGGGAGAGTTGATCAGCCCCAGCATTTT. Encoded protein: CATRGRVDQPQHF. The chain couples TRBV2 to TRBJ1-5; possibly TRBD1 for D (6 bases). Germline-derived CDR1 and CDR2 are SNHLY and FYNNEI. The V end lost 10 bases, the J end lost 5 bases, and 15 bases lay between the germline ends. The CDR3 has 13 amino acids. The full variable domain, its missing parts supplied by reference TRBV2 and TRBJ1-5, is EPEVTQTPSHQVTQMGQEVILRCVPISNHLYFYWYRQILGQKVEFLVSFYNNEISEKSEIFDDQFSVERPDGSNFTLKIRSTKLEDSAMYFCATRGRVDQPQHFGDGTRLSIL.

V gene TRBV2 combines with J gene TRBJ1-3, with D possibly matching TRBD1 (5 bases). Trimming took off 3 bases at V and 4 bases at J, with 10 bases between the two ends. This CDR3 contains 14 residues. Germline CDR1 reads SNHLY; CDR2 reads FYNNEI. This CDR3 reads CASSDQGIGNTIYF. CDR3 sequence (DNA): TGTGCCAGCAGTGATCAGGGAATCGGAAACACCATATATTTT.

The chain links TRBV6-5 to TRBJ1-4; D is possibly TRBD1 (5 bases). In germline, CDR1 is MNHEY, CDR2 SVGAGI. The CDR3 covers 15 residues. Trimming left V 7 bases short and J 4 bases short, with 16 bases between. The DNA of the CDR3 is TGTGCCAGCAAAGACGGACATTCTCTTAATGAAAAACTGTTTTTT. Its translation is CASKDGHSLNEKLFF.

The rearrangement links TRBV5-1 to TRBJ1-3; D is perhaps TRBD1 (6 bases). The CDR3 is 15 residues long. CDR1 and CDR2 (germline): SGHRS, YFSETQ. Trimming pared 4 bases from V and 2 bases from J, leaving 13 bases between. CDR3 bases: TGCGCCAGCAGCGTCCAGGGGACCCCTGGAAACACCATATATTTT. Protein sequence: CASSVQGTPGNTIYF.

The V call is TRBV2, the J call TRBJ1-2; 9 bases match TRBD1. Germline CDR1 is SNHLY and CDR2 is FYNNEI. V shed 6 bases and J 8 bases; nucleotides not matched to a gene: 7. The CDR3 loop spans 13 amino acids. The CDR3 DNA reads TGTGCCAGCAGCGTTAACAGGGGGCAAGGCTACACCTTC. Protein sequence: CASSVNRGQGYTF.

The chain combines TRBV28 with TRBJ1-3; D may be TRBD1 (6 bases). Germline V lookup: CDR1 MDHEN, CDR2 SYDVKM. The CDR3 is made up of 14 amino acids. V was trimmed by 5 bases and J by 4 bases, leaving 12 bases between them. CDR3: CASSGRGWGNTIYF. The CDR3 DNA reads as TGTGCCAGCAGTGGCAGGGGATGGGGAAACACCATATATTTT.

The chain recombines TRBV19 with TRBJ1-5; tentative D call: TRBD1 (5 bases). From germline, CDR1 is LNHDA and CDR2 SQIVND (reference sequence). The CDR3 has 13 residues. V lost 1 base to trimming and J lost 7 bases, with 8 bases between them. CDR3 amino acids: CASSIVAGQPQHF. The CDR3 coding sequence is TGTGCCAGTAGTATAGTGGCAGGGCAGCCCCAGCATTTT.

The gene calls are TRBV18 and TRBJ2-2, with 7 bases aligning to TRBD1. The CDR3 sequence is 17 residues long. With V trimmed by 3 bases and J by 5 bases, 12 bases remained unmatched. Germline CDR1 KGHSH, CDR2 LQKENI. CDR3 DNA sequence: TGTGCCAGCTCACCGCGGCGGACAGGCACAGGTACCGGGGAGCTGTTTTTT. Amino acids: CASSPRRTGTGTGELFF. The full variable domain, its missing parts supplied by reference TRBV18 and TRBJ2-2, is NAGVMQNPRHLVRRRGQEARLRCSPMKGHSHVYWYRQLPEEGLKFMVYLQKENIIDESGMPKERFSAEFPKEGPSILRIQQVVRGDSAAYFCASSPRRTGTGTGELFFGEGSRLTVL.

This clone has only one observation. This chain joins TRBV4-2 and TRBJ2-3; perhaps TRBD1 as D (5 bases). The CDR3 is 18 residues long. Germline CDR1 is LGHNA and CDR2 is YNFKEQ. V was clipped by 0 bases and J by 3 bases, with 19 bases between them. The CDR3 coding sequence is TGTGCCAGCAGCCAAGAATCCGGGCCCTTTAAGGGGACAGATACGCAGTATTTT. Protein sequence: CASSQESGPFKGTDTQYF.

This clone has more than one count but fewer than ten. The rearrangement joins TRBV6-5 to TRBJ1-1, with 8 bases fitting TRBD1. The CDR3 spans 15 residues. Germline V gene lookup returns CDR1 MNHEY and CDR2 SVGAGI. The V and J ends lost 6 bases and 5 bases, in that order; junction bases with no gene match: 11. The CDR3 here is CASSPADRVRTEAFF. DNA of the CDR3: TGTGCCAGCAGCCCCGCGGACAGGGTGAGGACTGAAGCTTTCTTT.